These T cell receptor beta chains were read from a single sample in a study of shared clonotypes between healthy human individuals. Assay: immunoSEQ multiplex PCR; the TCRdb copy retains only in-frame clones and omits some. The sample lists some 2,500,000 clones, less than 95% occurring once. The sample consisted of naive CD4+ T cells from PBMCs. Receptors were obtained from a man aged 18 to 29 in good health. Some clones in this sample may be carry-over from other donors' samples. The CDR3 runs from the conserved cysteine through the conserved F or W. The size entry is marked missing in some rows and otherwise reads once, few, many or a size class.

cdr3_aa,j_call,v_call,clone_size
CASSAAGNSYNEQFF,TRBJ2-1,TRBV9,.
CASTGGTGFSGKLFF,TRBJ1-4,TRBV6-5,.
CASSEQGPNIQYF,TRBJ2-4,TRBV2,.
CASSRGLAGGARIDNEQFF,TRBJ2-1,TRBV5-1,.
CASSWTSGSLADTQYF,TRBJ2-3,TRBV5-1,.
CAWSGEGMERSSYEQYF,TRBJ2-7,TRBV30,.
CASSTPGTLYEQYF,TRBJ2-7,TRBV28,.
CASSESVGRASEDTQYF,TRBJ2-3,TRBV10-1,.
CASSLDWTYEQYF,TRBJ2-7,TRBV7-3,.
CASGPVGADTQYF,TRBJ2-3,TRBV10-1,.
CASSPISSNQPQHF,TRBJ1-5,TRBV5-1,.
CASRPDWNTEAFF,TRBJ1-1,TRBV5-4,once
CASSGALAGSYNEQFF,TRBJ2-1,TRBV2,.
CASSKDVQGARRGYGYTF,TRBJ1-2,TRBV21-1,.
CASSPSRQGGTQYF,TRBJ2-5,TRBV13,.
CASSMADEQFF,TRBJ2-1,TRBV19,.
CASSVLTSGSSDTQYF,TRBJ2-3,TRBV5-1,.
CASSRGLAGVGELFF,TRBJ2-2,TRBV6-5,.
CATRGRAVSYEQYF,TRBJ2-7,TRBV10-2,.
CAWSELGAYTGELFF,TRBJ2-2,TRBV30,.
CASSPRDRISETQYF,TRBJ2-5,TRBV7-3,.
CASASAGLRTDTQYF,TRBJ2-3,TRBV25-1,.
CASSLAGAGHQETQYF,TRBJ2-5,TRBV5-5,.
CASSDRGNSPLHF,TRBJ1-6,TRBV27,.
CASSGGLAGMETQYF,TRBJ2-5,TRBV2,.
CASSHSLPDTEAFF,TRBJ1-1,TRBV7-9,few
CASSGPQGLQHF,TRBJ1-5,TRBV6-6,.
CAWSILGGYEQYF,TRBJ2-7,TRBV30,.
CASSTYRDQPQHF,TRBJ1-5,TRBV19,once
CASSLYGGGSTDTQYF,TRBJ2-3,TRBV5-1,.
CASSLRSASGNEQFF,TRBJ2-1,TRBV5-4,.
CASSRRGMNTEAFF,TRBJ1-1,TRBV7-3,.
CASSGPGHSDEQYF,TRBJ2-7,TRBV11-2,.
CASSLRSSGELFF,TRBJ2-2,TRBV5-1,.
CASSWGQGSNQPQHF,TRBJ1-5,TRBV28,.
CASSPTGRDYGYTF,TRBJ1-2,TRBV28,.
CASSGRSREETQYF,TRBJ2-5,TRBV2,.
CASSYSTLGGETQYF,TRBJ2-5,TRBV6-6,.
CASSWVMNTEAFF,TRBJ1-1,TRBV28,few
CSAGTGSGYEQYF,TRBJ2-7,TRBV29-1,.
CASSFGTGSEQYF,TRBJ2-7,TRBV5-1,few
CASSLGENTEAFF,TRBJ1-1,TRBV11-3,.
CASSPTTSGSQETQYF,TRBJ2-5,TRBV5-1,.
CASSVPGARGSYEQYF,TRBJ2-7,TRBV6-1,.